This T cell receptor (beta chain) was obtained from a study of T cell repertoires in cytomegalovirus infection. Study-wide context: Public TCR beta signatures were indicative of both CMV infection and a matching HLA type.

From the reads, TCRdb called clonotypes with MiXCR, one entry per CDR3 protein. The table lists fewer than 550,000 distinct CDR3 sequences, more than 15% of them singletons, with under 30% in the top ten. Study-level findings and limits: The response measured ex vivo was dominated by TCR beta clonotypes (HLA-C-restricted and CMV-specific). Individuals carrying CMV plus the relevant HLA were identified by cumulative frequency of public TCR beta families.

This clonotype was recorded at least ten times. The antigen is not known. The CDR3 has 13 residues. CDR1 SGHKS and CDR2 YYEKEE come from the germline V gene (reference sequence). V lost 0 bases, J lost 7 bases, and 8 bases lay in between. This chain connects TRBV5-5 to TRBJ2-1, with a possible D match to TRBD2 (5 bases). The origin of this receptor is a human donor in good health (CMV status not recorded). Some clones in this sample may be carry-over from other donors' samples. Sequencing used CD8+ T cells from PBMCs. CDR3 residues: CASSLGGWNEQFF. The CDR3 nucleotides read TGTGCCAGCAGCTTGGGAGGGTGGAATGAGCAGTTCTTC.